This T cell receptor (beta chain) was found in a study of blood T cell repertoires in COVID-19 (dated by TCRdb to about 2020). For the wider study: Samples from collaborators originated in the United States, Italy and Spain and spanned both the acute and convalescent phases of COVID-19. The material from the prospective study consisted of cDNA or gDNA derived from T cells, B-cell-depleted T cells, or PBMCs. Subjects who had been exposed to COVID-19, were actively infected with it, or had recovered from it provided the deeply sampled blood TCRbeta repertoires that made up the dataset. A freely available public database, intended as a resource for researchers studying the immune response to SARS-CoV-2, is where the repertoires were released. The samples were drawn from the first 160 participants of the ongoing ImmuneRACE study and from 950 to 1,500 subjects provided by 6 global collaborators. Nearly every sample came with metadata listing a de-identified subject ID, COVID-19 status, age in years and sex. Where HLA class I and class II types were available, the types were taken from metadata supplied by the sample provider, not from assay-based typing. What the work shows at the level of the full study, not this receptor alone: Clinical and demographic metadata were provided uncurated, with the amount varying by source and participant.

For CDR1 and CDR2, the germline V gene (reference sequence) lists SEHNR and FQNEAQ. The CDR3 starts with the cysteine, ends with the phenylalanine, and has 12 residues. Only CDR3 DNA remains: 36 bases, in frame from the first base. This clone has only a few counts. What antigen it recognizes has not been identified. A read error may account for a junction end that differs from germline. The collaborating institutions used their own protocols to collect whole blood in K2EDTA tubes. Collaborator samples were shipped for TCRbeta analysis as frozen whole blood, isolated PBMCs, or DNA extracted from either sample type. TCRbeta CDR3 regions were amplified from genomic DNA using the immunoSEQ Assay, a bias-controlled multiplex PCR. The paper's processing steps were these. The number of nucleated cells in each sample was estimated from the amplification of reference gene primers within the assay. To quantify the absolute abundance of each unique TCRbeta CDR3 rearrangement, sequence reads were collapsed and filtered. Productive Simpson clonality was computed per sample as the square root of Simpson's diversity index over productive rearrangements. Entries here come from immuneACCESS through TCRdb and include only in-frame sequences with V and J called. Some clones fail to appear in such tables; in the studies checked, an unresolved V gene covers under half of the shortfall, and the cause of the remainder is unknown. V and J calls and clone size are those listed in that table; D and trimming were worked out from the DNA. The sample includes about 14,000 clones, with around nine tenths observed a single time. The top ten constitute 25% to 40% of the sample.

What was sequenced was peripheral blood. This receptor chain uses TRBV7-9 and TRBJ1-2, with 7 central nucleotides matching TRBD1. This TCR derives from a human donor in a cohort sampled during active COVID-19. The sequence in DNA is TGTGCCAGCAGCTTTTTCTCGGACAGGTTCTACTTC. Its translation is CASSFFSDRFYF.